These 30 T cell receptor beta chains share one sample of origin, sequenced in a study of cytomegalovirus exposure and HLA in healthy donors. Both 60 Vbeta primers and 13 Jbeta primers went into the PCR. Sequenced by immunoSEQ multiplex PCR; TCRdb stores in-frame clones only, minus some. The sample's table shows 65,000 to 95,000 clones. Sequenced material: PBMCs. These receptors were obtained from a female donor in good health and CMV-seropositive.

The genes are TRBV30 and TRBJ2-1; D remains ambiguous. The ends were cut back, 4 bases at V and 6 bases at J, with 10 bases in the middle. This CDR3 has 12 residues. The germline gives CDR1 GTSNPN, CDR2 SVGIG (reference sequence). The CDR3 nucleotides read TGTGCCTGGAATATACACCGCAATGAGCAGTTCTTC. Residues: CAWNIHRNEQFF.

The genes are TRBV11-2 and TRBJ2-3; D not resolved. CDR1 SGHAT and CDR2 FQNNGV come from the germline V gene. This CDR3 comprises 14 residues. The V end lost 1 base, the J end lost 4 bases, and 9 bases lay between the germline ends. This CDR3 is CASSLAYRADTQYF. CDR3 bases: TGTGCCAGCAGCTTAGCCTACCGCGCAGATACGCAGTATTTT.

CDR3 DNA sequence: TGTGCCAGCAGCAGGGGACTAGCGGGACACGACGAGCAGTACTTC. Its translation is CASSRGLAGHDEQYF. The chain recombines TRBV7-2 with TRBJ2-7, with 13 bases lining up with TRBD2. This CDR3 is 15 amino acids long. Germline trimming cut 5 bases from V and 5 bases from J; bases unmatched to any gene: 6. Germline V lookup: CDR1 SGHTA, CDR2 FQGNSA.

This rearrangement joins TRBV5-6 to TRBJ2-5; possibly TRBD2 for D (5 bases). The CDR3 runs 13 residues. Per germline, CDR1 SGHDT and CDR2 YYEEEE. The V and J ends lost 4 bases and 6 bases respectively, with 13 bases between them. The CDR3 DNA reads as TGTGCCAGCAGCCCCCAGAGGGTCCAGACCCAGTACTTC. It translates to CASSPQRVQTQYF.

The V call is TRBV6-1, the J call TRBJ2-5; no clear D. Trimming removed 2 bases from V and 12 bases from J, with 10 bases in between. Per the germline V gene, CDR1 is MNHNS and CDR2 is SASEGT. This CDR3 contains 11 residues. DNA of the CDR3: TGTGCCAGCAGTGAATTTGTTGTCGAGTACTTC. This translates into CASSEFVVEYF.

The chain is built from TRBV30 and TRBJ2-1, with TRBD2 matching 8 bases. J lost 9 bases, V lost 7 bases, and 2 bases had no gene match. The V gene's germline CDR1 is GTSNPN and CDR2 SVGIG (reference sequence). The CDR3 is made up of 10 amino acids. CDR3 coding DNA: TGTGCCTCGGGAGGGGGTGAGCAGTTCTTC. The encoded protein is CASGGGEQFF.

V usage is TRBV7-9 and J usage is TRBJ2-1; the D gene is possibly TRBD1 (6 bases). This CDR3 has 15 amino acids. Germline-derived CDR1 and CDR2 are SEHNR and FQNEAQ (reference sequence). Trimming removed 7 bases at V and 0 bases at J, with 13 bases between. In DNA form, the CDR3 reads TGTGCCAGCATCGGAAGGACAGACTCCTACAATGAGCAGTTCTTC. Protein: CASIGRTDSYNEQFF.

The chain employs TRBV4-3 and TRBJ2-7; 9 positions match TRBD1. CDR1 and CDR2 from the germline V gene are LGHNA and YSLEER. Germline trimming cut 4 bases from V and 3 bases from J; bases unmatched to any gene: 7. The CDR3 loop spans 15 amino acids. The CDR3 region has the DNA TGCGCCAGCAGCCTCTCGACAGGGGGGGACTACGAGCAGTACTTC. Translated: CASSLSTGGDYEQYF.

The rearrangement links TRBV6-5 to TRBJ2-7; TRBD2 agrees at 7 bases. The germline V gene has CDR1 MNHEY and CDR2 SVGAGI. V shed 0 bases, J shed 7 bases, and the junction held 12 bases outside the gene matches. This CDR3 spans 16 amino acids. The CDR3 loop reads CASSYSRRGTSGEQYF. CDR3 nucleotide sequence: TGTGCCAGCAGTTACTCTCGGCGGGGGACCTCGGGGGAGCAGTACTTC.

This chain connects TRBV9 to TRBJ1-2; TRBD1 is a possible D gene (6 bases). With 4 bases removed from V and 5 bases from J, the gap between germline ends came to 15 bases. This CDR3 has 14 residues. Germline V gives CDR1 SGDLS, CDR2 YYNGEE. The CDR3 loop is CASSREGVLYGYTF. CDR3 nucleotides: TGTGCCAGCAGCCGAGAGGGGGTCTTATATGGCTACACCTTC. Filled out from reference TRBV9 and TRBJ1-2, the complete variable domain reads DSGVTQTPKHLITATGQRVTLRCSPRSGDLSVYWYQQSLDQGLQFLIQYYNGEERAKGNILERFSAQQFPDLHSELNLSSLELGDSALYFCASSREGVLYGYTFGSGTRLTVV.

This CDR3 is CASSKNRGEGDNEQFF. Written as DNA, the CDR3 is TGTGCCAGCAGCAAAAACAGGGGAGAGGGGGACAATGAGCAGTTCTTC. The J gene is TRBJ2-1, the V gene TRBV7-9, with 7 bases aligning to TRBD1. Germline V lookup: CDR1 SEHNR, CDR2 FQNEAQ (reference sequence). V was clipped by 5 bases and J by 5 bases; unmatched bases: 12. The CDR3 has 16 residues.

The gene calls are TRBV5-5 and TRBJ2-5, with 9 bases matching TRBD2. Germline lookup yields CDR1 SGHKS and CDR2 YYEKEE (reference sequence). CDR3 length: 16 residues. V was clipped by 0 bases and J by 1 base; unmatched bases: 4. This CDR3 is CASSLAGSGGQETQYF. As DNA, the CDR3 is TGTGCCAGCAGCTTGGCGGGTAGCGGGGGCCAAGAGACCCAGTACTTC.

J is TRBJ2-7 and V is TRBV7-6; perhaps TRBD2 as D (6 bases). V was trimmed by 7 bases and J by 2 bases, leaving 15 bases between them. The CDR3 length is 14 residues. From germline, CDR1 is SGHVS and CDR2 FNYEAQ. The CDR3 loop reads CASTREAGAYEQYF. The CDR3 DNA sequence: TGTGCCAGCACCAGGGAGGCTGGGGCCTACGAGCAGTACTTC.

The chain links TRBV10-3 to TRBJ1-6, with 9 bases matching TRBD1. Trimming took 8 bases from V and 8 from J; bases not matched to a gene: 4. The CDR3 covers 13 residues. Per germline, CDR1 ENHRY and CDR2 SYGVKD. The CDR3 region is CAIRQGGDSPLHF. CDR3 bases: TGTGCCATCCGACAGGGGGGGGATTCACCCCTCCACTTT.

CDR3 amino acids: CASSVGGGIGTDTQYF. The CDR3 DNA reads as TGTGCCAGCAGCGTAGGTGGCGGGATTGGAACAGATACGCAGTATTTT. V and J are TRBV9 and TRBJ2-3; a possible D gene is TRBD2 (6 bases). The V end lost 0 bases, the J end lost 3 bases, and 14 bases lay between the germline ends. Per the germline V gene, CDR1 is SGDLS and CDR2 is YYNGEE. This CDR3 has 16 amino acids.

This rearrangement joins TRBV4-3 to TRBJ2-2; no definite D call. This CDR3 region has 17 residues. Trimming left V 5 bases short and J 2 bases short, with 18 bases between. The germline gives CDR1 LGHNA, CDR2 YSLEER. As DNA, the CDR3 is TGCGCCAGCAGCACCCGACACCCTCAAAGTAACACCGGGGAGCTGTTTTTT. Its translation: CASSTRHPQSNTGELFF.

The chain recombines TRBV5-1 with TRBJ2-1; 13 bases align to TRBD2. The trim removed 3 bases at V and 3 bases at J, leaving 3 bases unmatched. The CDR3 extends over 16 amino acids. Germline values: CDR1 SGHRS, CDR2 YFSETQ. CDR3 DNA: TGCGCCAGCAGCTGGAGGACTAGCGGGGGCTACAATGAGCAGTTCTTC. This encodes CASSWRTSGGYNEQFF.

The chain carries TRBV9 and TRBJ2-3; D not resolved. The CDR3 consists of 14 residues. In germline, CDR1 is SGDLS, CDR2 YYNGEE. V shed 2 bases and J shed 1 base, with 8 bases lying between them. The CDR3 DNA reads TGTGCCAGCAGCGTCGGCCAGGGCACAGATACGCAGTATTTT. Encoded protein: CASSVGQGTDTQYF. Together with reference TRBV9 and TRBJ2-3, the CDR3 gives the full variable domain: DSGVTQTPKHLITATGQRVTLRCSPRSGDLSVYWYQQSLDQGLQFLIQYYNGEERAKGNILERFSAQQFPDLHSELNLSSLELGDSALYFCASSVGQGTDTQYFGPGTRLTVL.

The rearrangement uses TRBV5-6 and TRBJ2-7, with TRBD1 identical over 9 bases. From germline, CDR1 is SGHDT and CDR2 YYEEEE. V shed 3 bases, J shed 3 bases, and the junction held 16 bases outside the gene matches. This CDR3 contains 18 residues. The CDR3 coding sequence is TGTGCCAGCAGCTGGACAGGGGAAAGGCGAGGACTCAACTACGAGCAGTACTTC. Protein product: CASSWTGERRGLNYEQYF.

The chain employs TRBV4-3 and TRBJ1-6; D perhaps matches TRBD1 (5 bases). The length of the CDR3 is 14 residues. Germline-derived CDR1 and CDR2 are LGHNA and YSLEER. V lost 0 bases to trimming and J lost 10 bases, with 10 bases between them. In DNA, the CDR3 is TGCGCCAGCAGCCAAGATGTGCGGGACTCACCCCTCCACTTT. Amino acids: CASSQDVRDSPLHF.

The V gene is TRBV15, the J gene TRBJ1-1, with a possible D match to TRBD1 (6 bases). The germline V gene encodes CDR1 LNHNV and CDR2 YYDKDF (reference sequence). This CDR3 has 13 amino acids. Trimming left V 5 bases short and J 6 bases short, with 13 bases between. CDR3 DNA sequence: TGTGCCACCAGCTGGCAGGGGCTCTCTGAAGCTTTCTTT. This codes for CATSWQGLSEAFF. Full variable domain (rest looked up from reference TRBV15 and TRBJ1-1): DAMVIQNPRYQVTQFGKPVTLSCSQTLNHNVMYWYQQKSSQAPKLLFHYYDKDFNNEADTPDNFQSRRPNTSFCFLDIRSPGLGDTAMYLCATSWQGLSEAFFGQGTRLTVV.

This chain joins TRBV5-4 and TRBJ2-7; TRBD2 matches at 7 bases. CDR3 length equals 15 residues. CDR1 is SGHNT and CDR2 is YYREEE in the germline V gene (reference sequence). The V segment lost 0 bases and the J segment 2 bases; nucleotides outside the gene matches: 5. The chain's CDR3 is CASSLETRETYEQYF. DNA for the CDR3: TGTGCCAGCAGCTTGGAGACGCGGGAGACCTACGAGCAGTACTTC.

In terms of frequency, this clone is medium-sized. The sample contains more than one DNA sequence encoding this CDR3. The chain carries TRBV28 and TRBJ2-1; 7 bases align to TRBD2. CDR3 length equals 14 residues. Germline V gene data show CDR1 as MDHEN and CDR2 as SYDVKM. V gave up 3 bases and J gave up 4 bases; unmatched junction bases: 3. Here the CDR3 DNA reads TGTGCCAGCAGTTTGAGCGGGACTTACAATGAGCAGTTCTTC. Translation: CASSLSGTYNEQFF.

The chain uses TRBV7-2 and TRBJ2-3; unclear D gene. The V end was cut by 4 bases, the J end by 1 base, with 12 bases between. The germline CDR1 and CDR2 sequences are SGHTA and FQGNSA. This CDR3 contains 15 residues. The CDR3 DNA reads as TGTGCCAGCAGCTCTCAGTTCCTGGGCACAGATACGCAGTATTTT. Encoded protein: CASSSQFLGTDTQYF.

The gene calls are TRBV18 and TRBJ2-3; D possibly corresponds to TRBD1 (6 bases). Looked up from germline, CDR1 is KGHSH and CDR2 is LQKENI. This CDR3 comprises 16 residues. V was cut by 2 bases and J by 1 base, with 13 bases left in between. CDR3 DNA sequence: TGTGCCAGCTCACCAGAGACAGGCAGGCGCACAGATACGCAGTATTTT. Amino acids: CASSPETGRRTDTQYF.

V usage is TRBV5-6 and J usage is TRBJ1-5; perhaps TRBD1 as D (6 bases). V was pared by 1 base and J by 3 bases, with 8 bases between. Germline CDR1 SGHDT, CDR2 YYEEEE. CDR3 length: 14 amino acids. The CDR3 DNA reads TGTGCCAGCAGCTTGATGGGGGCCAATCAGCCCCAGCATTTT. Its translation: CASSLMGANQPQHF.

This chain joins TRBV7-9 and TRBJ1-5; 7 bases agree with TRBD1. Germline CDR1 and CDR2: SEHNR and FQNEAQ (reference sequence). This CDR3 comprises 13 residues. Unmatched junction bases numbered 6, after V lost 4 bases and J lost 9 bases. The CDR3 sequence: CASSSIQGSPQHF. The CDR3 nucleotides are TGTGCCAGCAGCTCGATACAGGGGTCGCCCCAGCATTTT.

V is TRBV7-2 and J is TRBJ2-2; a weak D match, TRBD2 (7 bases). Germline V lookup: CDR1 SGHTA, CDR2 FQGNSA. Between the trimmed V and J ends, which lost 4 bases and 6 bases, there was a span of 18 bases. This CDR3 region has 16 residues. The CDR3 loop is CASSYKAGAAAGELFF. The CDR3 region has the DNA TGTGCCAGCAGCTACAAGGCGGGGGCGGCTGCCGGGGAGCTGTTTTTT.

The rearrangement uses TRBV15 and TRBJ2-1; D is ambiguous. V was shortened by 1 base and J by 1 base, with 8 bases between the two germline ends. This CDR3 has 15 amino acids. Germline V lookup: CDR1 LNHNV, CDR2 YYDKDF (reference sequence). The CDR3 coding sequence is TGTGCCACCAGCAGAGGAGGCGGTTCCTACAATGAGCAGTTCTTC. Translating it yields CATSRGGGSYNEQFF.

This chain joins TRBV9 and TRBJ1-3, with D hard to call. CDR3 length equals 14 residues. CDR1 is SGDLS, CDR2 YYNGEE, per germline. V lost 0 bases and J lost 0, with 4 bases in between. The CDR3 reads CASSVVGSGNTIYF. The DNA of the CDR3 is TGTGCCAGCAGCGTAGTCGGCTCTGGAAACACCATATATTTT.